This TCR beta chain was retrieved from a study of CD8+ T cells in alopecia areata. In each case, RNA was isolated and then reverse transcribed into cDNA as the sequencing template. TCRdb's table, derived via immunoSEQ multiplex PCR, lists solely in-frame clones and lacks some. The repertoire consists of hundreds of thousands of clones, with 57% occurring once and the leading ten covering just over 0.45%. V was cut by 0 bases and J by 4 bases, with 13 bases left in between. This CDR3 spans 15 amino acids. Germline V gene lookup returns CDR1 SGHNT and CDR2 YYREEE (reference sequence). This clonotype was sampled from a human donor with alopecia areata. The sequencing used CD4+ T cells sorted from blood, collected at week 0. The chain has TRBV5-4 and TRBJ1-2; a possible D gene is TRBD1 (6 bases). The CDR3 bases are TGTGCCAGCAGCTTGGAACAGGGTAGGTCCTATGGCTACACCTTC. Translation: CASSLEQGRSYGYTF.